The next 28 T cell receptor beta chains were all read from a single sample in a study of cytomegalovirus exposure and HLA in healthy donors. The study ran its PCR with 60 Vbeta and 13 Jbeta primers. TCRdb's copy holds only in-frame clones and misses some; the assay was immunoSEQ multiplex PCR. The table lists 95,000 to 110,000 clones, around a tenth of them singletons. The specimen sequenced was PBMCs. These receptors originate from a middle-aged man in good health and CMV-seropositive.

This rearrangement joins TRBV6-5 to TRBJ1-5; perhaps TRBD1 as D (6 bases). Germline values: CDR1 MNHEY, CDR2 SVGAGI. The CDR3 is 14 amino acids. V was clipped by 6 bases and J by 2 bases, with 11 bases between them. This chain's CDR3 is CASRQGVGNQPQHF. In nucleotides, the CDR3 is TGTGCCAGCAGACAGGGAGTGGGCAATCAGCCCCAGCATTTT.

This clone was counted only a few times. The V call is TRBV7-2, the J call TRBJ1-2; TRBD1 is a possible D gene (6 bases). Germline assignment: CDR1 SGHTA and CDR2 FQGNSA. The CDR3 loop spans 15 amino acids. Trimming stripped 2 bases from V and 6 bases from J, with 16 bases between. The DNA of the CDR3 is TGTGCCAGCAGCTTAAGACAGGAGGTGTGGGATGGCTACACCTTC. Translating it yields CASSLRQEVWDGYTF. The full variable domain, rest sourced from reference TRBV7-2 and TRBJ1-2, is GAGVSQSPSNKVTEKGKDVELRCDPISGHTALYWYRQSLGQGLEFLIYFQGNSAPDKSGLPSDRFSAERTGGSVSTLTIQRTQQEDSAVYLCASSLRQEVWDGYTFGSGTRLTVV.

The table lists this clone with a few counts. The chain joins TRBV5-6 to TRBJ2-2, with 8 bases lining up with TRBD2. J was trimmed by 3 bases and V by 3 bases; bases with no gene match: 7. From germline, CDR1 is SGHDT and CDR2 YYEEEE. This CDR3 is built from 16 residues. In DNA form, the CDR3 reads TGTGCCAGCAGCTCGGCGGGGGGTCGGGACACCGGGGAGCTGTTTTTT. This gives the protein CASSSAGGRDTGELFF.

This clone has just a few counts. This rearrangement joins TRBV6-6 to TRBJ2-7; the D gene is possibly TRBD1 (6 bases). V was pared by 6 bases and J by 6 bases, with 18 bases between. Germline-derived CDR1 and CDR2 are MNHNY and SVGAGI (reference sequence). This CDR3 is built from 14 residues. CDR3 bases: TGTGCCAGCAGCCTTGGACAGAGCAGCAGCGAGCAGTACTTC. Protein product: CASSLGQSSSEQYF.

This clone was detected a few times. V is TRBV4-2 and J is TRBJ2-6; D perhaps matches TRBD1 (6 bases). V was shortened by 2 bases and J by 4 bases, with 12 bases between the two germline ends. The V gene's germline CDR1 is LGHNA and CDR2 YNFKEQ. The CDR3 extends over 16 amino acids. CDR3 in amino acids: CASSQSQGRGANVLTF. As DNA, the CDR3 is TGTGCCAGCAGCCAATCCCAGGGGAGAGGGGCCAACGTCCTGACTTTC.

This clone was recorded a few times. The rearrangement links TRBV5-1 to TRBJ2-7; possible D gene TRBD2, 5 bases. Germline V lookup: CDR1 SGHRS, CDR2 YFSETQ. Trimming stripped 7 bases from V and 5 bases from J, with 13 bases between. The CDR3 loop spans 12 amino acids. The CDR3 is CASAGRVDEQYF. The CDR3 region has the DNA TGCGCCAGCGCGGGTCGGGTTGACGAGCAGTACTTC.

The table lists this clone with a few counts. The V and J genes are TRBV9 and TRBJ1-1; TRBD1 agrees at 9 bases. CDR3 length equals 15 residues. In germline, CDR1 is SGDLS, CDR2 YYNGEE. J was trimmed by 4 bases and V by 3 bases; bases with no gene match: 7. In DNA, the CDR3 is TGTGCCAGCAGCGCCTCGACAGGGGGGTCCACTGAAGCTTTCTTT. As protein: CASSASTGGSTEAFF.

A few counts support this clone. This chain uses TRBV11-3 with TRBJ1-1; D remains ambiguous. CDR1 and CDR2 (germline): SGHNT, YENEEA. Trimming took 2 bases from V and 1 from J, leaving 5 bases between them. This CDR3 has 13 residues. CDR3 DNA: TGTGCCAGCAGCTTAAACGGGAACACTGAAGCTTTCTTT. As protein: CASSLNGNTEAFF. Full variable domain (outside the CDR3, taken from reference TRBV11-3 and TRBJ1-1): EAGVVQSPRYKIIEKKQPVAFWCNPISGHNTLYWYLQNLGQGPELLIRYENEEAVDDSQLPKDRFSAERLKGVDSTLKIQPAELGDSAVYLCASSLNGNTEAFFGQGTRLTVV.

CDR3 in amino acids: CATSTEEGSYNEQFF. In DNA form, the CDR3 reads TGTGCCACATCAACCGAGGAGGGCTCCTACAATGAGCAGTTCTTC. The chain couples TRBV6-5 to TRBJ2-1, with TRBD2 as a possible D gene (6 bases). Per germline, CDR1 MNHEY and CDR2 SVGAGI. Trimming took off 10 bases at V and 0 bases at J, with 16 bases between the two ends. The CDR3 loop spans 15 amino acids.

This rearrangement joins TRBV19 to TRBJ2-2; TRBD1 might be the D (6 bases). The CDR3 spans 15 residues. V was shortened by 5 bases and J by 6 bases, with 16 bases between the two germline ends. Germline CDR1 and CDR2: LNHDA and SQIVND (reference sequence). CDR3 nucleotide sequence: TGTGCCAGTAGTTTCCCGACAGGCAGGCCCGGGGAGCTGTTTTTT. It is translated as CASSFPTGRPGELFF.

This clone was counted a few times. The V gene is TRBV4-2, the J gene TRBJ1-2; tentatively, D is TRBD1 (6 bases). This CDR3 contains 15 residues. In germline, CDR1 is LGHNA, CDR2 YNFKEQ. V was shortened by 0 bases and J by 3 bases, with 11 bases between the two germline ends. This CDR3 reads CASSQEGAGHYGYTF. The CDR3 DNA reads TGTGCCAGCAGCCAAGAGGGGGCTGGGCACTATGGCTACACCTTC.

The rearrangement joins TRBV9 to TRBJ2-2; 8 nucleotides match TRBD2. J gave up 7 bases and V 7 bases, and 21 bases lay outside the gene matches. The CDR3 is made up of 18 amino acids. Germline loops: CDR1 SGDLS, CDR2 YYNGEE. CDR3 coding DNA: TGTGCCAGCGTACGAGGTCCGGGAGGGTATAATATGGACGGGGAGCTGTTTTTT. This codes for CASVRGPGGYNMDGELFF.

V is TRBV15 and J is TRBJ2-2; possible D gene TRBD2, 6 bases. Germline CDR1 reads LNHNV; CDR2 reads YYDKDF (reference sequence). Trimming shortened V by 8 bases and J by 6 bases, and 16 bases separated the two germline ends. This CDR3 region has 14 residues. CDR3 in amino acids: CATWGVLGSGELFF. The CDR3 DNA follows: TGTGCCACCTGGGGGGTTTTGGGTTCCGGGGAGCTGTTTTTT.

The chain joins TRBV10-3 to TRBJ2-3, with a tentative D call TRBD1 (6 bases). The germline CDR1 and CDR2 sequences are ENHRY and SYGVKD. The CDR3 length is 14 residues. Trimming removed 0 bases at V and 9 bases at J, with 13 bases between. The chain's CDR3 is CAISESTGIDTQYF. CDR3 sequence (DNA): TGTGCCATCAGTGAGTCGACAGGTATAGACACGCAGTATTTT.

CDR3 sequence (DNA): TGTGCCAGCAGCGTAGTTCCGGGAGCGCTCAATGAGCAGTTCTTC. Residues: CASSVVPGALNEQFF. This chain links TRBV9 with TRBJ2-1; TRBD2 is a possible D gene (6 bases). The CDR3 covers 15 residues. Germline V lookup: CDR1 SGDLS, CDR2 YYNGEE. The V and J ends lost 0 bases and 6 bases respectively, with 13 bases between them.

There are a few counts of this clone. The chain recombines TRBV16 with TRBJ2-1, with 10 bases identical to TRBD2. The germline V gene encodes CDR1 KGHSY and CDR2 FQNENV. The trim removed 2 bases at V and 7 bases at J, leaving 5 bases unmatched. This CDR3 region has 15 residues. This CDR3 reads CASSQLAGVDNEQFF. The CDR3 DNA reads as TGTGCCAGCAGCCAACTAGCGGGAGTTGATAATGAGCAGTTCTTC. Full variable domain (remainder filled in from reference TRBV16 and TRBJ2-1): GEEVAQTPKHLVRGEGQKAKLYCAPIKGHSYVFWYQQVLKNEFKFLISFQNENVFDETGMPKERFSAKCLPNSPCSLEIQATKLEDSAVYFCASSQLAGVDNEQFFGPGTRLTVL.

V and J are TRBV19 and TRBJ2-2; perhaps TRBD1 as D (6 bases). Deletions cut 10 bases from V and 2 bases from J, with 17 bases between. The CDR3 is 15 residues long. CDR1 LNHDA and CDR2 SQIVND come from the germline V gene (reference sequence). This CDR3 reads CATSPDRINTGELFF. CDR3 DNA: TGTGCCACCTCCCCCGACAGGATTAACACCGGGGAGCTGTTTTTT.

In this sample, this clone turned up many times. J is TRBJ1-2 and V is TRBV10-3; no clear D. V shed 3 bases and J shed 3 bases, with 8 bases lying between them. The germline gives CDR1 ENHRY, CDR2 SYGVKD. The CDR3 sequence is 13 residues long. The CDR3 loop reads CAISEALYYGYTF. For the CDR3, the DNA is TGTGCCATCAGTGAAGCACTTTACTATGGCTACACCTTC.

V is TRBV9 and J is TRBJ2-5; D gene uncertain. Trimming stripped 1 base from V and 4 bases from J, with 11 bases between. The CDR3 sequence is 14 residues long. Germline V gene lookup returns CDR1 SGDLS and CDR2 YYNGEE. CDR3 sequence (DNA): TGTGCCAGCAGCGTATCTGTGTTTCCAGAGACCCAGTACTTC. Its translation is CASSVSVFPETQYF.

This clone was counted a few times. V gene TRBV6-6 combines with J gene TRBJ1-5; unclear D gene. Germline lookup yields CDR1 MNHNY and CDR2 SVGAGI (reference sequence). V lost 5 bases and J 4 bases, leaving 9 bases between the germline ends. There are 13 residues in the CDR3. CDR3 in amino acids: CASSMPGNQPQHF. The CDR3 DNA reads TGTGCCAGCAGTATGCCCGGGAATCAGCCCCAGCATTTT.

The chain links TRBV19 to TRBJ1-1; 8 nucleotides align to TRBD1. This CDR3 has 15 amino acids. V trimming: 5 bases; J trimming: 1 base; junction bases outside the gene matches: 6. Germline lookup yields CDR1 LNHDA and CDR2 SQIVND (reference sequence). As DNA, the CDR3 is TGTGCCAGTAGTTCACCCGGGACAGGGAACACTGAAGCTTTCTTT. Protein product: CASSSPGTGNTEAFF. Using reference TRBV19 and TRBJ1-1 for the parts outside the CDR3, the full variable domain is DGGITQSPKYLFRKEGQNVTLSCEQNLNHDAMYWYRQDPGQGLRLIYYSQIVNDFQKGDIAEGYSVSREKKESFPLTVTSAQKNPTAFYLCASSSPGTGNTEAFFGQGTRLTVV.

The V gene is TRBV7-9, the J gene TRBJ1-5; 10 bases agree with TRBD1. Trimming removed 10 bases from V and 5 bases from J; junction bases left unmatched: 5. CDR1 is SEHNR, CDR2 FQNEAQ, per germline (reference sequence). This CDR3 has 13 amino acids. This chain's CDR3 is CANTGTGDQPQHF. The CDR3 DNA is TGTGCCAACACCGGGACAGGGGATCAGCCCCAGCATTTT.

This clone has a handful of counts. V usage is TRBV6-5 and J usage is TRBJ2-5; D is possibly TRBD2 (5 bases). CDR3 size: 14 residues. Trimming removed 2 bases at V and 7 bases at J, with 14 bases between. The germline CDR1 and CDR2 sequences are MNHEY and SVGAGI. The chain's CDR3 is CASSYAGKLRTQYF. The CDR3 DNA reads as TGTGCCAGCAGTTACGCGGGCAAGCTTCGGACCCAGTACTTC.

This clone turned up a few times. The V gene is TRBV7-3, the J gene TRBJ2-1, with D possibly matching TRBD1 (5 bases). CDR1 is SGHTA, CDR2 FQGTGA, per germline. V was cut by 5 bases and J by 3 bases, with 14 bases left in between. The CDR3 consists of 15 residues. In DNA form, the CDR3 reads TGTGCCAGCAGCCTAGGGTGGGGCGTCTACAATGAGCAGTTCTTC. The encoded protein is CASSLGWGVYNEQFF.

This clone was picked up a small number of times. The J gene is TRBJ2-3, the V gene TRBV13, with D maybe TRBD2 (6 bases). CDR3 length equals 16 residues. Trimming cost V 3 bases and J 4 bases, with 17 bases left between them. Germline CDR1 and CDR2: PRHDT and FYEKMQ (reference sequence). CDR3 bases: TGTGCCAGCAGCTTGAAGGGAGGCGGGAAATCAGATACGCAGTATTTT. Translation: CASSLKGGGKSDTQYF.

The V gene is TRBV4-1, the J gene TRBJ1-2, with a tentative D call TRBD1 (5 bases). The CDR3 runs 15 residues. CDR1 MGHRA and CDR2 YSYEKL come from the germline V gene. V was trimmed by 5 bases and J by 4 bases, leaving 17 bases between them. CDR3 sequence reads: CASSSPRQTGYGYTF. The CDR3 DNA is TGCGCCAGCAGCTCCCCCCGACAGACTGGCTATGGCTACACCTTC.

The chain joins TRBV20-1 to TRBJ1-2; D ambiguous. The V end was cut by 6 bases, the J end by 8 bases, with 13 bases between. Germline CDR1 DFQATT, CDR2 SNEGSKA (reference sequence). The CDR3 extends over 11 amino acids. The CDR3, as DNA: TGCAGTGCCGAAACTGAAAACGGCTACACCTTC. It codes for CSAETENGYTF.

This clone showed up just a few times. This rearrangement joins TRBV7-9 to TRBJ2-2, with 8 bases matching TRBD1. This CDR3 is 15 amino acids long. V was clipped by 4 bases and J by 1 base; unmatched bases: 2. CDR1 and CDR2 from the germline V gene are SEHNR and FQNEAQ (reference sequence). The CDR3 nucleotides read TGTGCCAGCAGCTCAGGACAGGGGAACACCGGGGAGCTGTTTTTT. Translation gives CASSSGQGNTGELFF.